This T cell receptor beta chain was sequenced in a study of beta chain features in type 1 diabetes. This clone showed up just a few times. The antigen remains undetermined. The study's findings and limits: Type 1 diabetes patients had TCRB CDR3s that were shorter (moderately but significantly so) in all four CD4+ subsets.

Investigators reverse transcribed all isolated RNA, so they sequenced expressed TCRB transcripts. Using immunoSEQ multiplex PCR, the repertoire was profiled, and TCRdb retains in-frame clones only, with some absent. Of 250,000 to 300,000 clones listed, around 25% are singletons. CDR3 size: 14 residues. The V segment lost 4 bases and the J segment 0 bases; nucleotides outside the gene matches: 3. Germline-derived CDR1 and CDR2 are KGHSH and LQKENI. This sequence originates from a woman aged 25 to 45 with type 1 diabetes. The rearrangement joins TRBV18 to TRBJ2-7, with TRBD1 matching over 7 bases. Material for sequencing was naive CD4+ T cells from blood. The CDR3 region has the DNA TGTGCCAGCTCACTCCGGGACAGCTCCTACGAGCAGTACTTC. This encodes CASSLRDSSYEQYF.